The 10 T cell receptor beta chains presented below share a single source sample, sequenced in a study of liver allograft versus peripheral blood T cells. In the study overall: A comparison was made between T cell receptor repertoires in transplanted livers and those in recipients' peripheral blood.

From the reads, TCRdb called clonotypes with MiXCR, one entry per CDR3 protein. The sample has 1,300 or so distinct CDR3 sequences; around 11% are singletons. The receptors were sampled from a human patient who had a liver transplant. Some T cells may arise from the graft donor.

This clonotype qualifies as large (0.1 to 1%). This chain connects TRBV20-1 to TRBJ1-5; D ambiguous. Germline CDR1 reads DFQATT; CDR2 reads SNEGSKA (reference sequence). The V and J ends lost 3 bases and 3 bases respectively, with 9 bases between them. The CDR3 totals 13 residues. The CDR3 sequence is CSASSRNNQPQHF. For the CDR3, the DNA is TGCAGTGCTAGTTCCAGGAACAATCAGCCCCAGCATTTT.

In its sample, this clonotype is medium-sized. The chain uses TRBV9 and TRBJ1-2; D possibly corresponds to TRBD1 (5 bases). The CDR3 has 14 amino acids. Trimming removed 0 bases from V and 1 base from J, with 7 bases in between. Germline values: CDR1 SGDLS, CDR2 YYNGEE. CDR3 region: CASSVDQGNYGYTF. DNA of the CDR3: TGTGCCAGCAGCGTAGATCAGGGTAACTATGGCTACACCTTC.

This rearrangement joins TRBV7-3 to TRBJ2-1, with a tentative D call TRBD2 (5 bases). Trimming left V 1 base short and J 9 bases short, with 13 bases between. This CDR3 is built from 14 residues. CDR1 and CDR2 from the germline V gene are SGHTA and FQGTGA. The CDR3 spells CASSLRPSRSEQFF. In nucleotides, the CDR3 is TGTGCCAGCAGCTTAAGGCCTAGCCGGAGTGAGCAGTTCTTC.

By sample fraction, this clonotype is large (0.1 to 1%). V and J are TRBV24-1 and TRBJ2-4; 8 bases agree with TRBD1. Germline V gives CDR1 KGHDR, CDR2 SFDVKD. V was clipped by 6 bases and J by 4 bases; unmatched bases: 7. The CDR3 has 15 amino acids. The CDR3 coding sequence is TGTGCCACCAGTTCTACACAGGGGGATAAAAACATTCAGTACTTC. Amino acid sequence: CATSSTQGDKNIQYF.

This clonotype is judged medium-sized. The chain has TRBV10-2 and TRBJ1-5; TRBD1 agrees at 9 bases. The CDR3 is made up of 14 amino acids. The J segment lost 5 bases and the V segment lost 2 bases, leaving 1 base of the junction unmatched. Germline CDR1 is WSHSY and CDR2 is SAAADI. CDR3 nucleotide sequence: TGCGCCAGCAGTGAGACAGGGGGCTATCAGCCCCAGCATTTT. It codes for CASSETGGYQPQHF.

The chain uses TRBV14 and TRBJ1-1, with 7 positions matching TRBD1. CDR3 size: 16 residues. Germline V gene data show CDR1 as SGHDN and CDR2 as FVKESK. Trimming removed 1 base from V and 4 bases from J; junction bases left unmatched: 9. This CDR3 reads CASSQVVTGKGTEAFF. CDR3 nucleotide sequence: TGTGCCAGCAGCCAAGTTGTGACAGGGAAGGGCACTGAAGCTTTCTTT.

This clonotype has a count of ten or more. J is TRBJ2-5 and V is TRBV9; 8 nucleotides line up with TRBD2. V was pared by 2 bases and J by 9 bases, with 15 bases of the junction left unmatched. The V gene's germline CDR1 is SGDLS and CDR2 YYNGEE. The CDR3 consists of 16 residues. CDR3 bases: TGTGCCAGCAGCGTGGGCAACCGGGAGGGTAGAATGGCCCAGTACTTC. Its translation: CASSVGNREGRMAQYF.

In its sample, this clonotype ranks as medium-sized. The rearrangement links TRBV20-1 to TRBJ2-7; 8 bases line up with TRBD1. From germline, CDR1 is DFQATT and CDR2 SNEGSKA (reference sequence). V was clipped by 3 bases and J by 5 bases; unmatched bases: 9. The CDR3 is 14 amino acids. CDR3 coding DNA: TGCAGTGCTAGTCCCGGGACAGGAGGAGACGAGCAGTACTTC. It encodes CSASPGTGGDEQYF.

The chain links TRBV3-1 to TRBJ2-7; either TRBD1 or TRBD2 may fit D (6 bases each). V was cut by 4 bases and J by 6 bases, with 16 bases left in between. Germline V CDR1 and CDR2: LGHDT, YNNKEL (reference sequence). This CDR3 has 14 amino acids. The CDR3 DNA follows: TGTGCCAGCAGCCTCGGACAGTCCGGGAGCGAGCAGTACTTC. Its translation: CASSLGQSGSEQYF.

By share, this clonotype ranks as medium-sized. CDR3 sequence reads: CASSLERLLAGTDTQYF. CDR3 DNA sequence: TGTGCCAGCAGCTTAGAGAGATTGTTAGCTGGCACAGATACGCAGTATTTT. This chain connects TRBV7-9 to TRBJ2-3; D is ambiguous. The CDR3 consists of 17 residues. V dropped 1 base and J dropped 1 base, with 15 bases sitting between them. CDR1 and CDR2 from the germline V gene are SEHNR and FQNEAQ (reference sequence).